The 21 T cell receptor beta chains in this list originate from one sample, sequenced in a study of human T cells and chemical hapten exposure. Time point in this sample: patch test 1, 2 weeks after DPC sensitization. Treatment here: therapeutic diphenylcyclopropenone sensitization with weekly scalp DPC. Using its own MiXCR run on the RACE reads, TCRdb lists one record per CDR3 protein. Here the sample spans 70,000 to 100,000 distinct CDR3 sequences, around 7.8% being singletons. Sequenced material: whole blood, taken in connection with sensitization to the hapten diphenylcyclopropenone (DPC). The receptors come from a woman aged 25-40 years with alopecia areata. Some clones in this sample may be carry-over from other donors' samples.

A word on this clonotype: A read error may explain this, as a much larger clone is one base away. The chain recombines TRBV9 with TRBJ2-1; D gene unclear. V was pared by 4 bases and J by 1 base, with 12 bases between. Germline loops: CDR1 SGDLS, CDR2 YYNGEE. This CDR3 is 15 amino acids long. The CDR3 loop is CASSIGGVSYNEQFF. As DNA, the CDR3 is TGTGCCAGCAGCATAGGTGGGGTTTCCTACAATGAGCAGTTCTTC.

This chain links TRBV7-9 with TRBJ1-5; 7 bases are a match to TRBD1. The CDR3 spans 13 residues. The V gene's germline CDR1 is SEHNR and CDR2 FQNEAQ (reference sequence). V was pared by 5 bases and J by 5 bases, with 3 bases of the junction left unmatched. DNA for the CDR3: TGTGCCAGCAGCGGGGACAGCTATCAGCCCCAGCATTTT. Protein sequence: CASSGDSYQPQHF.

This clonotype was seen many times. V is TRBV25-1 and J is TRBJ2-3; D unresolved. Trimming shortened V by 8 bases and J by 11 bases, and 23 bases separated the two germline ends. Germline CDR1 reads MGHDK; CDR2 reads SYGVNS. The CDR3 extends over 14 amino acids. CDR3 bases: TGTGCCAGCTCTCCAGGAGCTAGAATGTTTGAGCAGTATTTT. Protein: CASSPGARMFEQYF.

This clonotype was recorded many times. In nucleotides, the CDR3 is TGTGCCAGCAGCTTAGTGGCGGGACAGACCGCTAACTATGGCTACACCTTC. Its translation is CASSLVAGQTANYGYTF. This chain joins TRBV11-2 and TRBJ1-2, with 7 bases fitting TRBD1. The CDR3 is made up of 17 amino acids. V lost 1 base, J lost 0 bases, and 8 bases stayed unmatched. Germline V CDR1 and CDR2: SGHAT, FQNNGV.

CDR3 amino acids: CASSGDGNTEAFF. In nucleotides, the CDR3 is TGCGCCAGCAGCGGAGACGGGAACACTGAAGCTTTCTTT. The chain is built from TRBV5-1 and TRBJ1-1; no firm D call. This CDR3 region has 13 residues. V lost 4 bases and J 1 base, leaving 8 bases between the germline ends. Per germline, CDR1 SGHRS and CDR2 YFSETQ.

This clonotype was detected a few times. The chain recombines TRBV7-9 with TRBJ2-2; a possible D gene is TRBD2 (5 bases). V gave up 5 bases and J gave up 5 bases, with 15 bases separating them. CDR1 and CDR2 (germline): SEHNR, FQNEAQ (reference sequence). CDR3 length: 15 amino acids. The CDR3 here is CASSPLGDKTGELFF. The CDR3 DNA reads TGTGCCAGCAGCCCCCTGGGAGACAAGACCGGGGAGCTGTTTTTT.

There are many counts of this clonotype. The J gene is TRBJ1-5, the V gene TRBV6-6, with D unresolved. In germline, CDR1 is MNHNY, CDR2 SVGAGI (reference sequence). The CDR3 length is 14 residues. V dropped 5 bases and J dropped 0 bases, with 8 bases sitting between them. Written as DNA, the CDR3 is TGTGCCAGCAGTGTAAATTATAGCAATCAGCCCCAGCATTTT. It translates to CASSVNYSNQPQHF.

This rearrangement joins TRBV12-3 or TRBV12-4 to TRBJ1-1; D is unresolved. V was clipped by 6 bases and J by 1 base, with 12 bases between them. There are 14 residues in the CDR3. The CDR3 DNA follows: TGTGCCAGCAGCACAACGGAACAGAACACTGAAGCTTTCTTT. Encoded protein: CASSTTEQNTEAFF.

CDR3 in DNA: TGTGCCAGCAGTTTGAGTTACGGGAATAACTATGGCTACACCTTC. It codes for CASSLSYGNNYGYTF. The rearrangement uses TRBV12-3 or TRBV12-4 and TRBJ1-2, with no clear D. Trimming stripped 3 bases from V and 1 base from J, with 12 bases between. This CDR3 contains 15 residues.

This clonotype was detected many times. The V and J genes are TRBV24-1 and TRBJ2-3; perhaps TRBD2 as D (6 bases). V lost 7 bases, J lost 1 base, and 20 bases lay in between. Germline CDR1 and CDR2: KGHDR and SFDVKD. CDR3 size: 17 residues. CDR3 in DNA: TGTGCCACCAGCAATGGAGGGACCGCGATAGGCACAGATACGCAGTATTTT. It codes for CATSNGGTAIGTDTQYF.

This clonotype showed up many times. This chain connects TRBV7-6 to TRBJ1-1, with no clear D. V shed 8 bases and J shed 0 bases, with 16 bases lying between them. This CDR3 is 15 amino acids long. Germline V gene data show CDR1 as SGHVS and CDR2 as FNYEAQ. The DNA for the CDR3 is TGTGCCAGCCCCTCAAAACTAACGGTGAACACTGAAGCTTTCTTT. This sequence encodes CASPSKLTVNTEAFF.

A note on this clonotype: Relative to the germline gene, one junction end is altered; a read error may explain this. The CDR3 loop reads CASPPGPF. CDR3 bases: TGTGCCAGCCCCCCCGGGCCCTTC. V and J are TRBV6-5 and TRBJ2-7, with D unresolved. The CDR3 has 8 amino acids. Germline lookup yields CDR1 MNHEY and CDR2 SVGAGI.

This clonotype showed up many times. The chain links TRBV5-5 to TRBJ2-5; D call uncertain. The CDR3 consists of 14 residues. Germline V lookup: CDR1 SGHKS, CDR2 YYEKEE (reference sequence). With 0 bases removed from V and 4 bases from J, the gap between germline ends came to 10 bases. This chain's CDR3 is CASSLGTLGETQYF. Here the CDR3 DNA reads TGTGCCAGCAGCTTGGGAACTCTTGGAGAGACCCAGTACTTC.

This clonotype was recorded many times. This chain links TRBV19 with TRBJ2-2; no clear D gene. CDR3 length: 17 residues. CDR1 is LNHDA, CDR2 SQIVND, per germline (reference sequence). V shed 1 base and J shed 0 bases, with 12 bases lying between them. The CDR3 region is CASSIVPSDANTGELFF. The CDR3 nucleotides are TGTGCCAGTAGTATAGTACCCAGCGACGCGAACACCGGGGAGCTGTTTTTT. Full variable domain (rest looked up from reference TRBV19 and TRBJ2-2): DGGITQSPKYLFRKEGQNVTLSCEQNLNHDAMYWYRQDPGQGLRLIYYSQIVNDFQKGDIAEGYSVSREKKESFPLTVTSAQKNPTAFYLCASSIVPSDANTGELFFGEGSRLTVL.

There are many counts of this clonotype. J is TRBJ1-1 and V is TRBV20-1; maybe TRBD1 (6 bases). CDR1 and CDR2 (germline): DFQATT, SNEGSKA (reference sequence). The V gene lost 7 bases and the J gene lost 1 base, with 16 bases spanning the gap. This CDR3 is built from 14 residues. CDR3 nucleotide sequence: TGCAGTGGCCGGGGCAGGGGCCCGAACACTGAAGCTTTCTTT. Translated, it gives CSGRGRGPNTEAFF.

This clonotype was counted a few times. The chain combines TRBV11-2 with TRBJ2-3; a weak D match, TRBD2 (5 bases). This CDR3 spans 16 amino acids. The germline V and J ends were trimmed by 2 bases and 0 bases, with 12 bases remaining between them. Germline V gives CDR1 SGHAT, CDR2 FQNNGV. This CDR3 reads CASSLLSGTSTDTQYF. CDR3 coding DNA: TGTGCCAGCAGCTTATTGAGCGGCACTAGCACAGATACGCAGTATTTT.

This clonotype was seen more than once but under ten times. In DNA form, the CDR3 reads TGCAGTGCCCCTTGGAACGTCGCGGGGTCACCCCTCCACTTT. It encodes CSAPWNVAGSPLHF. The chain joins TRBV20-1 to TRBJ1-6; D ambiguous. Trimming removed 6 bases from V and 10 bases from J, with 19 bases in between. The CDR3 consists of 14 residues. Germline CDR1 is DFQATT and CDR2 is SNEGSKA (reference sequence).

At least ten counts were recorded for this clonotype. The chain couples TRBV10-3 to TRBJ2-3, with D unresolved. CDR1 and CDR2 (germline): ENHRY, SYGVKD. V lost 11 bases and J lost 2, with 23 bases in between. This CDR3 is 16 amino acids long. In DNA form, the CDR3 reads TGTGCCTTAGGCTCAGACCCCAACCGGGTCACAGATACGCAGTATTTT. Translated: CALGSDPNRVTDTQYF.

Notes on this clonotype: A much larger clone sits a single nucleotide away, making a read error possible. J is TRBJ1-1 and V is TRBV5-1; D gene ambiguous. From germline, CDR1 is SGHRS and CDR2 YFSETQ. The CDR3 consists of 14 residues. The germline V and J ends were trimmed by 2 bases and 1 base, with 9 bases remaining between them. Written as DNA, the CDR3 is TGCGCCAGCAGCTTACGGACGGAGAACACTGAAGCTTTCTTT. This encodes CASSLRTENTEAFF. Drawing the rest from reference TRBV5-1 and TRBJ1-1, the complete variable domain is KAGVTQTPRYLIKTRGQQVTLSCSPISGHRSVSWYQQTPGQGLQFLFEYFSETQRNKGNFPGRFSGRQFSNSRSEMNVSTLELGDSALYLCASSLRTENTEAFFGQGTRLTVV.

This clonotype came up many times. The rearrangement joins TRBV20-1 to TRBJ1-4, with TRBD1 matching 8 bases. The V segment lost 1 base and the J segment 7 bases; nucleotides outside the gene matches: 5. This CDR3 spans 14 amino acids. Germline CDR1 and CDR2: DFQATT and SNEGSKA (reference sequence). The CDR3 reads CSARGDRSAEKLFF. The CDR3 bases are TGCAGTGCTAGAGGGGACAGGTCCGCTGAAAAACTGTTTTTT.

This clonotype showed up many times. This rearrangement joins TRBV6-5 to TRBJ1-1, with D unresolved. Germline values: CDR1 MNHEY, CDR2 SVGAGI. V gave up 0 bases and J gave up 0 bases, with 2 bases separating them. This CDR3 contains 13 residues. The CDR3, as DNA: TGTGCCAGCAGTTACTCGATGAACACTGAAGCTTTCTTT. Protein sequence: CASSYSMNTEAFF.